This TCR beta chain was sequenced during a study of ipilimumab plus nivolumab after autologous stem cell transplantation. The V gene lost 5 bases and the J gene lost 7 bases, with 18 bases spanning the gap. The CDR3 has 14 amino acids. Germline V gives CDR1 SGHNT, CDR2 YENEEA. Method: immunoSEQ multiplex PCR; TCRdb's copy keeps in-frame clones and lacks some. Among fewer than 20,000 clones listed, 65% to 75% were seen once. This receptor was obtained from a male donor with diffuse large B-cell lymphoma. This chain joins TRBV11-3 and TRBJ2-7, with D tentatively TRBD1 or TRBD2 (5 bases each). Sequenced material: PBMCs, taken in a trial of ipilimumab plus nivolumab as post-transplant consolidation. CDR3: CASSGKGTAREQYF. For the CDR3, the DNA is TGTGCCAGCAGCGGGAAGGGGACCGCGCGAGAGCAGTACTTC.